These 12 T cell receptor beta chains share one sample of origin, sequenced in a study of T cells in localized non-small cell lung cancer. Assay used: immunoSEQ multiplex PCR; TCRdb lists only in-frame clones, some missing. Among 2,500 to 3,000 clones listed, about a quarter were seen once. Sequencing used normal lung tissue next to the tumor, obtained before any cancer treatment. The receptors were gathered from a man aged 40-75 years with stage II lung adenocarcinoma.

This clone was seen more than once but under ten times. V is TRBV6-8 and J is TRBJ1-1; D gene uncertain. Trimming took off 6 bases at V and 5 bases at J, with 16 bases between the two ends. The CDR3 covers 14 residues. CDR1 and CDR2 from the germline V gene are MNHGY and SAAAGT. The CDR3 DNA reads TGTGCCAGCAGACTAGAGGGCGCCTGGACTGAAGCTTTCTTT. It is translated as CASRLEGAWTEAFF.

With regard to this clone: One junction end disagrees with the germline gene, perhaps due to a read error. The gene calls are TRBV6-8 and TRBJ1-2, with TRBD1 matching over 7 bases. CDR1 is MNHGY and CDR2 is SAAAGT in the germline V gene. The CDR3 runs to 13 residues. The DNA for the CDR3 is TGTGCCATCAGTTTCGACAGGGAGAGTGGCTACACCTTC. Translated, it gives CAISFDRESGYTF.

This chain joins TRBV18 and TRBJ1-2; D may be TRBD1 (6 bases). V shed 4 bases and J shed 4 bases, with 13 bases lying between them. CDR1 KGHSH and CDR2 LQKENI come from the germline V gene. The CDR3 covers 14 residues. This CDR3 reads CASSREGGGYGYTF. As DNA, the CDR3 is TGTGCCAGCTCACGCGAAGGGGGTGGCTATGGCTACACCTTC.

By share, this clone counts as large (0.1 to 1%). The rearrangement uses TRBV28 and TRBJ1-3; D not resolved. CDR3 size: 14 residues. The V gene lost 8 bases and the J gene lost 1 base, with 12 bases spanning the gap. Per the germline V gene, CDR1 is MDHEN and CDR2 is SYDVKM. CDR3 DNA sequence: TGTGCCAGCGGCCGGGGAGGGTCTGGAAACACCATATATTTT. Protein sequence: CASGRGGSGNTIYF.

In its sample, this clone was seen a few times. The rearrangement joins TRBV11-3 to TRBJ2-2, with D tentatively TRBD1 (5 bases). Germline CDR1 SGHNT, CDR2 YENEEA. Trimming stripped 7 bases from V and 6 bases from J, with 24 bases between. The CDR3 totals 17 residues. The CDR3 coding sequence is TGTGCCAGCACTTGGACCGCTGGCAGGGCGGCCCCCGGGGAGCTGTTTTTT. Amino acids: CASTWTAGRAAPGELFF.

The rearrangement uses TRBV6-8 and TRBJ1-1; D is ambiguous. Trimming took off 5 bases at V and 4 bases at J, with 8 bases between the two ends. Germline-derived CDR1 and CDR2 are MNHGY and SAAAGT. CDR3 length: 12 amino acids. The DNA for the CDR3 is TGTGCCAGCAGTACCTCGATCACTGAAGCTTTCTTT. It is translated as CASSTSITEAFF.

The V and J genes are TRBV5-1 and TRBJ2-7; 9 bases fit TRBD2. V was clipped by 4 bases and J by 7 bases; unmatched bases: 15. Germline CDR1 and CDR2: SGHRS and YFSETQ. The CDR3 runs to 16 residues. Here the CDR3 reads CASSPDGLAGRGEQYF. The CDR3 bases are TGCGCCAGCAGCCCGGACGGGCTAGCGGGGAGGGGGGAGCAGTACTTC.

This clone was seen more than once but under ten times. This chain connects TRBV29-1 to TRBJ2-2, with D possibly called TRBD1 or TRBD2 (5 bases each). The CDR3 loop spans 14 amino acids. Germline lookup yields CDR1 SQVTM and CDR2 ANQGSEA. With 4 bases removed from V and 3 bases from J, the gap between germline ends came to 12 bases. The DNA for the CDR3 is TGCAGCGTTGTCCGGGACCGAGACACCGGGGAGCTGTTTTTT. Protein: CSVVRDRDTGELFF.

By share, this clone counts as medium-sized (0.01 to 0.1%). The chain recombines TRBV11-3 with TRBJ1-1; possible D gene TRBD1, 5 bases. V gave up 5 bases and J gave up 5 bases, with 18 bases separating them. CDR1 SGHNT and CDR2 YENEEA come from the germline V gene. The CDR3 totals 15 residues. The CDR3 loop reads CASSQNGGGRTEAFF. CDR3 bases: TGTGCCAGCAGCCAAAATGGGGGAGGACGGACTGAAGCTTTCTTT.

The chain links TRBV6-8 to TRBJ1-2; D perhaps matches TRBD1 (5 bases). Trimming shortened V by 8 bases and J by 2 bases, and 27 bases separated the two germline ends. Germline V CDR1 and CDR2: MNHGY, SAAAGT. This CDR3 is 18 amino acids long. CDR3 sequence (DNA): TGTGCCAGCGTGGGGATAGAGAGGGGTTTTCAGTACAACTATGGCTACACCTTC. Its protein product is CASVGIERGFQYNYGYTF.

This clone was seen only a few times. The gene calls are TRBV15 and TRBJ1-2; D is undetermined. Trimming stripped 8 bases from V and 3 bases from J, with 19 bases between. Germline values: CDR1 LNHNV, CDR2 YYDKDF (reference sequence). This CDR3 spans 15 amino acids. In DNA, the CDR3 is TGTGCCACCCGGGAAGTCCCGGAGAGGGACTATGGCTACACCTTC. The encoded protein is CATREVPERDYGYTF.

This clone was seen a handful of times. The genes are TRBV9 and TRBJ1-5; no clear D. From germline, CDR1 is SGDLS and CDR2 YYNGEE. The CDR3 is made up of 14 amino acids. Trimming shortened V by 7 bases and J by 0 bases, and 11 bases separated the two germline ends. CDR3 sequence reads: CASARHYSNQPQHF. Here the CDR3 DNA reads TGTGCCAGCGCGAGGCACTATAGCAATCAGCCCCAGCATTTT.